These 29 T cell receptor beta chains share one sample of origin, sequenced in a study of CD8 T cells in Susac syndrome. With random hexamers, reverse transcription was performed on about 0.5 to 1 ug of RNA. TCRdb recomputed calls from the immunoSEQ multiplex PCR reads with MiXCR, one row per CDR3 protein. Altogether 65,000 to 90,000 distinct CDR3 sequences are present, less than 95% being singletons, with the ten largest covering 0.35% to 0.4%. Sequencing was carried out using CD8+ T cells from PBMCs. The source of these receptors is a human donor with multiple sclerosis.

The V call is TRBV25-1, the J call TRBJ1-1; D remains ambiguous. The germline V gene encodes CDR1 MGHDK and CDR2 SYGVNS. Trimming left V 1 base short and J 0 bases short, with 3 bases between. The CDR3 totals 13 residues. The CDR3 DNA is TGTGCCAGCAGTGAATCAGTGAACACTGAAGCTTTCTTT. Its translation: CASSESVNTEAFF.

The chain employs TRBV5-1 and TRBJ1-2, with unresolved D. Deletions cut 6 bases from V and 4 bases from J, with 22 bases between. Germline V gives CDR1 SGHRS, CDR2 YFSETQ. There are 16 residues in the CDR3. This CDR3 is CASMPWNGEGSYGYTF. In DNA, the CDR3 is TGCGCCAGCATGCCTTGGAATGGGGAGGGAAGCTATGGCTACACCTTC.

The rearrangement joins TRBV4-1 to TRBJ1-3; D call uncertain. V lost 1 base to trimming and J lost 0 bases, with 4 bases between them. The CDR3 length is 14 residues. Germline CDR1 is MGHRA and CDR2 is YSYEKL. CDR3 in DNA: TGCGCCAGCAGCCAAGCACTCTCTGGAAACACCATATATTTT. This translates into CASSQALSGNTIYF.

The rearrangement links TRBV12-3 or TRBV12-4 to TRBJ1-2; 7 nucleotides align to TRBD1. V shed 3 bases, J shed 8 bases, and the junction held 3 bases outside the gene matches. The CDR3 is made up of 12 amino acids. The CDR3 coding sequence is TGTGCCAGCAGTTTCGGACAGGCGGGCTACACCTTC. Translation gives CASSFGQAGYTF.

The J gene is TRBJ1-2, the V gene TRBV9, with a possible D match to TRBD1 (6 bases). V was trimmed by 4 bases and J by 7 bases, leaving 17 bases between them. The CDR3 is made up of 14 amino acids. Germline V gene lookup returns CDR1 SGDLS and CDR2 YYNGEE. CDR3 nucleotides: TGTGCCAGCAGCCCGCTGGGGGGGCTTGTTGGCTACACCTTC. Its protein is CASSPLGGLVGYTF.

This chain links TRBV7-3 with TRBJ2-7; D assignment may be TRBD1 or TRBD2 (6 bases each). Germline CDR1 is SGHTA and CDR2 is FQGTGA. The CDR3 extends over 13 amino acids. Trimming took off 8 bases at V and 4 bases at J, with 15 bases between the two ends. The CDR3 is CASSVGGRYEQYF. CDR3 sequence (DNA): TGTGCCAGCTCGGTGGGGGGCAGGTACGAGCAGTACTTC. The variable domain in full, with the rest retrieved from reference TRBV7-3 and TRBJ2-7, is GAGVSQTPSNKVTEKGKYVELRCDPISGHTALYWYRQSLGQGPEFLIYFQGTGAADDSGLPNDRFFAVRPEGSVSTLKIQRTERGDSAVYLCASSVGGRYEQYFGPGTRLTVT.

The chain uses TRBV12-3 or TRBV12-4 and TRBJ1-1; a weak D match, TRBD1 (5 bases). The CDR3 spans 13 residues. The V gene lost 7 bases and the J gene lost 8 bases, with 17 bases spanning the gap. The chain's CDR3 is CASKDDAGVEAFF. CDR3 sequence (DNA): TGTGCCAGCAAGGACGACGCGGGGGTAGAAGCTTTCTTT.

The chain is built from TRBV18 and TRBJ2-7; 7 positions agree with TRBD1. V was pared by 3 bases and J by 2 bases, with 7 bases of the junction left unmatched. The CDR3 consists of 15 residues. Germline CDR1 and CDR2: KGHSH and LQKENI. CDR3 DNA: TGTGCCAGCTCACCTGGTCACCAGGGGGCCTACGAGCAGTACTTC. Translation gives CASSPGHQGAYEQYF.

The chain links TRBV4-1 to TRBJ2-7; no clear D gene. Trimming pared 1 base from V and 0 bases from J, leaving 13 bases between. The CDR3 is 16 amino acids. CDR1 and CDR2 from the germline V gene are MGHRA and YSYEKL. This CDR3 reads CASSQVLGLGSYEQYF. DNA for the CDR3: TGCGCCAGCAGCCAAGTTTTAGGGTTAGGCTCCTACGAGCAGTACTTC.

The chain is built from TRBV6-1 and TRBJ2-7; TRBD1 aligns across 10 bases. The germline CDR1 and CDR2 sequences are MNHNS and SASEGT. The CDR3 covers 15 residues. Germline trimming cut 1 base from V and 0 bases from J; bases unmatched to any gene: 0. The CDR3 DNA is TGTGCCAGCAGTGAAGGGACAGGGGGCTCCTACGAGCAGTACTTC. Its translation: CASSEGTGGSYEQYF.

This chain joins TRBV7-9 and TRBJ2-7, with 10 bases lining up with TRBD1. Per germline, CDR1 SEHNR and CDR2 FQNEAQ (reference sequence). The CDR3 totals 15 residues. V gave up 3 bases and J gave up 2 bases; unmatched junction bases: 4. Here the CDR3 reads CASSFPGQGPYEQYF. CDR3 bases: TGTGCCAGCAGCTTCCCGGGACAGGGGCCCTACGAGCAGTACTTC.

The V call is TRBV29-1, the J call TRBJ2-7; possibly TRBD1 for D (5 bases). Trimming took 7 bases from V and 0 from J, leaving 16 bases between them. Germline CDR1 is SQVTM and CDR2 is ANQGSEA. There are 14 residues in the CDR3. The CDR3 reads CSAMDMSTSYEQYF. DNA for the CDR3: TGCAGCGCCATGGACATGTCAACCTCCTACGAGCAGTACTTC.

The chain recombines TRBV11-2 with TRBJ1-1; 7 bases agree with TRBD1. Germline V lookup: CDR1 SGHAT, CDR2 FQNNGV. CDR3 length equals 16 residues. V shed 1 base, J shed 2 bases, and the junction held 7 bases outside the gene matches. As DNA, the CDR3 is TGTGCCAGCAGCTTAGGCCCGGGACAGCCAAACACTGAAGCTTTCTTT. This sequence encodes CASSLGPGQPNTEAFF.

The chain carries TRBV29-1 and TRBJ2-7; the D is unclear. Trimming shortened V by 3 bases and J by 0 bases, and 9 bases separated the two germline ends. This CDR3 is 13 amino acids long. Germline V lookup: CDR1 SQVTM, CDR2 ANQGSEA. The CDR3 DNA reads TGCAGCGTTGACATGGCAGACTCCTACGAGCAGTACTTC. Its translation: CSVDMADSYEQYF.

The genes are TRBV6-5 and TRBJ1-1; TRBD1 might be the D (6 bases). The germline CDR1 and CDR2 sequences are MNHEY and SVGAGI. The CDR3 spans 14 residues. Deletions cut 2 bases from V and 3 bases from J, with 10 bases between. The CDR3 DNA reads TGTGCCAGCAGTTACGAGGGGGGGTACACTGAAGCTTTCTTT. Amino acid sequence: CASSYEGGYTEAFF.

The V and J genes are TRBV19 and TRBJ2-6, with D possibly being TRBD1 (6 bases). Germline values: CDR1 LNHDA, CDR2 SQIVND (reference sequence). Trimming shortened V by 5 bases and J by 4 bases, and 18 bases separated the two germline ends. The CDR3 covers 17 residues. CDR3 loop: CASSPTEQGAGANVLTF. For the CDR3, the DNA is TGTGCCAGTAGTCCCACCGAACAGGGTGCCGGGGCCAACGTCCTGACTTTC.

The CDR3 coding sequence is TGTGCCAGCAGCTTAGCGCGGGGTAAGCCCTCGGACACTGAAGCTTTCTTT. Its translation: CASSLARGKPSDTEAFF. This chain uses TRBV7-6 with TRBJ1-1; D gene ambiguous. The CDR3 consists of 17 residues. Germline assignment: CDR1 SGHVS and CDR2 FNYEAQ. Trimming cost V 0 bases and J 3 bases, with 17 bases left between them.

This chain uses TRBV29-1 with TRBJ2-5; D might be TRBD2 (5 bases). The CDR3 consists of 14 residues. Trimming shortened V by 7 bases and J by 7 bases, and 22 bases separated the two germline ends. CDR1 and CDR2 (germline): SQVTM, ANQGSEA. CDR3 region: CSAERENNKMTQYF. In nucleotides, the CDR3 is TGCAGCGCTGAGAGGGAGAACAACAAGATGACCCAGTACTTC.

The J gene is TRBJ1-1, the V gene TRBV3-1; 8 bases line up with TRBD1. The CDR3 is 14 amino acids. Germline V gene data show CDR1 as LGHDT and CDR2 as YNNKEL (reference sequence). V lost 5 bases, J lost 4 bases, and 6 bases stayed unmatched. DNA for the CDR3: TGTGCCAGCAGCGTCGGTACAGGGGGCACTGAAGCTTTCTTT. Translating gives CASSVGTGGTEAFF. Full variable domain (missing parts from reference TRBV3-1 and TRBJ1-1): DTAVSQTPKYLVTQMGNDKSIKCEQNLGHDTMYWYKQDSKKFLKIMFSYNNKELIINETVPNRFSPKSPDKAHLNLHINSLELGDSAVYFCASSVGTGGTEAFFGQGTRLTVV.

CDR3 sequence reads: CASIRLDNEQFF. As DNA, the CDR3 is TGTGCCAGCATCAGATTAGACAATGAGCAGTTCTTC. The rearrangement links TRBV6-1 to TRBJ2-1; D is ambiguous. The CDR3 is made up of 12 amino acids. Deletions cut 7 bases from V and 5 bases from J, with 9 bases between. Per the germline V gene, CDR1 is MNHNS and CDR2 is SASEGT.

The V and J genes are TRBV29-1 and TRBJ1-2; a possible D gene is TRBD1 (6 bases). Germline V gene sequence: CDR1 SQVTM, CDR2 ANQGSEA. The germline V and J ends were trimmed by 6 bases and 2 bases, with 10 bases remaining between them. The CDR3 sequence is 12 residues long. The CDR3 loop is CSVPGVNYGYTF. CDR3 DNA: TGCAGCGTCCCAGGGGTCAACTATGGCTACACCTTC.

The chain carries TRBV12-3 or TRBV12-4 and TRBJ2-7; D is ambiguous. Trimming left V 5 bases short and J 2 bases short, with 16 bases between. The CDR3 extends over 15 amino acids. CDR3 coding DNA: TGTGCCAGCAGTCCCTTCCCGGGTAATCCCTACGAGCAGTACTTC. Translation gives CASSPFPGNPYEQYF.

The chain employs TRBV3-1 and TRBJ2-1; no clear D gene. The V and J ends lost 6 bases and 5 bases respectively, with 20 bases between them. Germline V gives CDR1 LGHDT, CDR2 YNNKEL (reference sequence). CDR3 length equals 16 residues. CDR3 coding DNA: TGTGCCAGCAGTCGACGACCTGGGGTAATAAACAATGAGCAGTTCTTC. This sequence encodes CASSRRPGVINNEQFF.

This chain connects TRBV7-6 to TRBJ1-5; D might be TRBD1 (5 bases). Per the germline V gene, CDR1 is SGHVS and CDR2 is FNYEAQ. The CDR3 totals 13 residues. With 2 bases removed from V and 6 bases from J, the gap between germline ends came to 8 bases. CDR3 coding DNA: TGTGCCAGCAGCTTACAGGGAGGTCAGCCCCAGCATTTT. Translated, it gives CASSLQGGQPQHF.

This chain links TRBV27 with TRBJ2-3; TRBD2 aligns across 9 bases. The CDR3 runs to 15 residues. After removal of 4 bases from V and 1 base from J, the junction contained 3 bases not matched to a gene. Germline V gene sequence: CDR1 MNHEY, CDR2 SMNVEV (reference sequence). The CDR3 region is CASSSLAGGTDTQYF. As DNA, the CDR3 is TGTGCCAGCAGTTCTTTAGCGGGAGGCACAGATACGCAGTATTTT.

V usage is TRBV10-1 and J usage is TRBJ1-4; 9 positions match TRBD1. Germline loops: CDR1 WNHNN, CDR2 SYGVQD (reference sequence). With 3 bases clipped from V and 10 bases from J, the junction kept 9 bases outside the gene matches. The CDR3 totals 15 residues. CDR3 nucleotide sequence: TGCGCCAGCAGTGACCCCGGGACAGGGTCCGGAAAACTGTTTTTT. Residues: CASSDPGTGSGKLFF.

CDR3 sequence (DNA): TGTGCCAGCAGTCCGGGACTAGCGGGACCCGGCCCAGCCAAAAACATTCAGTACTTC. It encodes CASSPGLAGPGPAKNIQYF. The genes are TRBV12-3 or TRBV12-4 and TRBJ2-4, with TRBD2 matching 13 bases. The length of the CDR3 is 19 residues. The V segment lost 5 bases and the J segment 0 bases; nucleotides outside the gene matches: 10.

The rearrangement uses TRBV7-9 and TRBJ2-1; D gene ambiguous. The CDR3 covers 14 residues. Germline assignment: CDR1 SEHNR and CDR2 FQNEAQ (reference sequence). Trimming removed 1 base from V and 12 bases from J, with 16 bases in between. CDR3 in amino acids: CASSLGHMFGAQFF. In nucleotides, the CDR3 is TGTGCCAGCAGCTTAGGTCATATGTTCGGAGCGCAGTTCTTC. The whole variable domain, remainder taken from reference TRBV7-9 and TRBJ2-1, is DTGVSQNPRHKITKRGQNVTFRCDPISEHNRLYWYRQTLGQGPEFLTYFQNEAQLEKSRLLSDRFSAERPKGSFSTLEIQRTEQGDSAMYLCASSLGHMFGAQFFGPGTRLTVL.

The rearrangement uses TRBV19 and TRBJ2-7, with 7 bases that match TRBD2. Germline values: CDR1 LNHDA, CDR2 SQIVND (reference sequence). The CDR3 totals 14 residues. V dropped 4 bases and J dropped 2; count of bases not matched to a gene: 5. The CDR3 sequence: CASSTSGGAYEQYF. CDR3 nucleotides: TGTGCCAGTAGTACTAGCGGAGGGGCCTACGAGCAGTACTTC.